This TCR beta chain was recorded in a study of shared clonotypes between healthy human individuals. Assay used: immunoSEQ multiplex PCR; TCRdb lists only in-frame clones, some missing. The data contain hundreds of thousands of clones, about 96% of them singletons. The source is a woman in her 30s in good health. The sample consisted of naive CD4+ T cells sorted from blood. As for subset: CD45RA+ positively selected.

The CDR3 DNA reads TGTGCCAGCAGCGTAGCTTTGAGGAACACTGAAGCTTTCTTT. It translates to CASSVALRNTEAFF. This chain uses TRBV9 with TRBJ1-1; no reliable D call. CDR3 size: 14 residues. Germline assignment: CDR1 SGDLS and CDR2 YYNGEE. Trimming removed 0 bases from V and 1 base from J, with 7 bases in between.